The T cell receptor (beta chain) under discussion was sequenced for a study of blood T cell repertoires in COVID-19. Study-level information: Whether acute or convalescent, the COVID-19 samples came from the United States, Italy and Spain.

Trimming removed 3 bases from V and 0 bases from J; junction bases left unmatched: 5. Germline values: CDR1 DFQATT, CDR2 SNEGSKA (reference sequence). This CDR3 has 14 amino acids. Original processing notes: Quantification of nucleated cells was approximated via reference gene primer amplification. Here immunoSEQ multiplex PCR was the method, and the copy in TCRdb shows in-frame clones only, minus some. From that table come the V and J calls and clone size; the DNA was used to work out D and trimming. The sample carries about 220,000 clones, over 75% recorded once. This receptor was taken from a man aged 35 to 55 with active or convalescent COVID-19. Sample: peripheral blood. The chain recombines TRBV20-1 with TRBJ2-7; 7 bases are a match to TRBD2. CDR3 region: CSASKAGPSYEQYF. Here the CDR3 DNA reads TGCAGTGCTAGTAAAGCGGGACCCTCCTACGAGCAGTACTTC.